The next 2 T cell receptor beta chains were all read from a single sample in a study of cytomegalovirus exposure and HLA in healthy donors. Primers: 60 Vbeta forward and 13 Jbeta reverse. Clones were read by immunoSEQ multiplex PCR, and TCRdb kept only the in-frame ones, dropping some. The sample spans approximately 110,000 clones; the ten largest clones claim under 1.3%. What was sequenced was PBMCs. The receptors derive from a man younger than 35 in good health and CMV-seronegative.

This sequence joins TRBV5-4 and TRBJ1-1; D ambiguous. This CDR3 spans 11 amino acids. Germline loops: CDR1 SGHNT, CDR2 YYREEE (reference sequence). Trimming took off 0 bases at V and 8 bases at J, with 5 bases between the two ends. CDR3 region: CASSLDREAFF. DNA of the CDR3: TGTGCCAGCAGCTTGGACAGAGAAGCTTTCTTT.

This chain joins TRBV7-9 and TRBJ1-2; D ambiguous. The CDR3 is made up of 13 amino acids. The germline gives CDR1 SEHNR, CDR2 FQNEAQ (reference sequence). V lost 2 bases to trimming and J lost 3 bases, with 7 bases between them. The CDR3 sequence: CASSLQVYYGYTF. The CDR3 DNA reads TGTGCCAGCAGCTTACAGGTTTACTATGGCTACACCTTC.